One sample yielded the 30 T cell receptor beta chains listed below, sequenced in a study of beta chain features in type 1 diabetes. Whole-study findings and limits: The study found moderately but significantly shorter TCRB CDR3s in all four CD4+ subsets of Type 1 diabetes patients.

Every isolated RNA sample was fully reverse transcribed, so sequencing captured expressed TCRB transcripts. The method was immunoSEQ multiplex PCR; TCRdb's version includes in-frame clones alone and lacks a portion of them. The profile shows hundreds of thousands of clones, about an eighth of them singletons. These receptors lack a known antigen. Sequenced sample: naive CD4+ T cells from blood. The source is a man aged 18 to 35 with type 1 diabetes.

This clone showed up just a few times. The chain carries TRBV29-1 and TRBJ2-1, with 9 bases matching TRBD1. J gave up 9 bases and V 5 bases, and 8 bases lay outside the gene matches. Germline CDR1 SQVTM, CDR2 ANQGSEA. The CDR3 has 13 residues. CDR3 nucleotide sequence: TGCAGCGTTCCCGGGACAGGGTCCCCTGAGCAGTTCTTC. Its translation is CSVPGTGSPEQFF.

There are a few counts of this clone. One junction end disagrees with the germline gene, perhaps due to a read error. The chain couples TRBV5-1 to TRBJ2-1; 7 bases fit TRBD1. The CDR3 is 12 amino acids. Germline CDR1 and CDR2: SGHRS and YFSETQ. CDR3: CASSFDRDPQIF. DNA for the CDR3: TGCGCCAGCAGCTTTGACAGGGACCCTCAGATCTTC. Filled out from reference TRBV5-1 and TRBJ2-1, the complete variable domain reads KAGVTQTPRYLIKTRGQQVTLSCSPISGHRSVSWYQQTPGQGLQFLFEYFSETQRNKGNFPGRFSGRQFSNSRSEMNVSTLELGDSALYLCASSFDRDPQIFGPGTRLTVL.

The genes are TRBV11-1 and TRBJ2-3; D gene unclear. The CDR3 contains 16 residues. The germline V gene encodes CDR1 SGHAT and CDR2 FQDESV (reference sequence). V was pared by 5 bases and J by 2 bases, with 17 bases between. This chain's CDR3 is CASSMNAVGNTDTQYF. Here the CDR3 DNA reads TGTGCCAGCAGCATGAACGCCGTGGGGAACACAGATACGCAGTATTTT.

Concerning this clone: The same CDR3 also results from other DNA sequences found in this sample. The gene calls are TRBV30 and TRBJ1-1; no reliable D call. CDR1 is GTSNPN, CDR2 SVGIG, per germline (reference sequence). The germline V and J ends were trimmed by 5 bases and 5 bases, with 6 bases remaining between them. This CDR3 is built from 10 residues. This CDR3 is CAWGRTEAFF. The CDR3 nucleotides are TGTGCCTGGGGGAGGACTGAAGCTTTCTTT.

The V and J genes are TRBV5-4 and TRBJ2-1; 11 nucleotides match TRBD2. The junction had 3 bases not matched to a gene; V was cut back by 2 bases and J by 5 bases. Germline V gene lookup returns CDR1 SGHNT and CDR2 YYREEE (reference sequence). The CDR3 contains 15 residues. The CDR3 DNA follows: TGTGCCAGCAGCTTCGGGACTAGCGGAGACAATGAGCAGTTCTTC. It encodes CASSFGTSGDNEQFF.

The sample holds a few counts of this clone. V usage is TRBV4-1 and J usage is TRBJ1-1, with no clear D. Germline CDR1 MGHRA, CDR2 YSYEKL. This CDR3 spans 19 amino acids. V gave up 0 bases and J gave up 0 bases, with 20 bases separating them. The CDR3: CASSQDPVTNSIMNTEAFF. In DNA form, the CDR3 reads TGCGCCAGCAGCCAAGATCCCGTGACAAACTCCATTATGAACACTGAAGCTTTCTTT.

This clone was observed a few times. The chain is built from TRBV2 and TRBJ1-2; 7 bases are shared with TRBD1. The CDR3 covers 13 residues. The V gene end was trimmed by 6 bases and the J gene end by 4 bases; junction bases not matched to a gene: 5. Germline V gene lookup returns CDR1 SNHLY and CDR2 FYNNEI. The CDR3 here is CASSPTGTYGYTF. For the CDR3, the DNA is TGTGCCAGCAGCCCGACAGGGACCTATGGCTACACCTTC. Full variable domain (rest looked up from reference TRBV2 and TRBJ1-2): EPEVTQTPSHQVTQMGQEVILRCVPISNHLYFYWYRQILGQKVEFLVSFYNNEISEKSEIFDDQFSVERPDGSNFTLKIRSTKLEDSAMYFCASSPTGTYGYTFGSGTRLTVV.

This chain uses TRBV30 with TRBJ1-6, with 7 bases that match TRBD1. The CDR3 totals 14 residues. The V segment lost 6 bases and the J segment 6 bases; nucleotides outside the gene matches: 8. Germline V lookup: CDR1 GTSNPN, CDR2 SVGIG (reference sequence). The CDR3 DNA reads TGTGCCTGTTCCGAGGGGGCAGGTAATTCACCCCTCCACTTT. The encoded protein is CACSEGAGNSPLHF.

This clone was found a few times. V gene TRBV7-6 combines with J gene TRBJ1-4, with 10 bases fitting TRBD1. V lost 4 bases to trimming and J lost 6 bases; unmatched junction nucleotides: 5. Germline values: CDR1 SGHVS, CDR2 FNYEAQ. The CDR3 has 15 residues. For the CDR3, the DNA is TGTGCCAGCAGCTCGACAGGGGGCGCGTATGAAAAACTGTTTTTT. This encodes CASSSTGGAYEKLFF.

This clone was counted between two and nine times. Within the sample, other DNA sequences also encode this same CDR3. The chain is built from TRBV10-3 and TRBJ1-1; D gene uncertain. The CDR3 is made up of 12 amino acids. V was trimmed by 6 bases and J by 4 bases, leaving 9 bases between them. Germline CDR1 and CDR2: ENHRY and SYGVKD. Here the CDR3 reads CAISREGTEAFF. In DNA, the CDR3 is TGTGCCATCAGCCGAGAAGGCACTGAAGCTTTCTTT.

This clone was found a few times. The rearrangement joins TRBV7-9 to TRBJ1-1; D is undetermined. The CDR3 is 12 amino acids. Trimming stripped 5 bases from V and 3 bases from J, with 7 bases between. The germline CDR1 and CDR2 sequences are SEHNR and FQNEAQ (reference sequence). The CDR3 sequence: CASSIRDTEAFF. In DNA, the CDR3 is TGTGCCAGCAGCATACGGGACACTGAAGCTTTCTTT. Drawing the rest from reference TRBV7-9 and TRBJ1-1, the complete variable domain is DTGVSQNPRHKITKRGQNVTFRCDPISEHNRLYWYRQTLGQGPEFLTYFQNEAQLEKSRLLSDRFSAERPKGSFSTLEIQRTEQGDSAMYLCASSIRDTEAFFGQGTRLTVV.

This clone has a handful of counts. The sample holds other DNA sequences that translate to the same CDR3. The J gene is TRBJ2-1, the V gene TRBV11-2, with TRBD2 matching over 7 bases. The CDR3 length is 15 residues. The J segment lost 0 bases and the V segment lost 6 bases, leaving 5 bases of the junction unmatched. CDR1 is SGHAT, CDR2 FQNNGV, per germline. The CDR3 is CASSQGGSSYNEQFF. In nucleotides, the CDR3 is TGTGCCAGCAGTCAGGGAGGGAGCTCCTACAATGAGCAGTTCTTC.

V usage is TRBV9 and J usage is TRBJ1-4, with 7 bases aligning to TRBD1. The V segment lost 4 bases and the J segment 4 bases; nucleotides outside the gene matches: 7. Germline V gives CDR1 SGDLS, CDR2 YYNGEE. CDR3 length: 15 residues. In nucleotides, the CDR3 is TGTGCCAGCAGCAAAACGGGACAGTTTAATGAAAAACTGTTTTTT. Residues: CASSKTGQFNEKLFF.

This clone was detected a few times. The V call is TRBV20-1, the J call TRBJ1-2; the D is unclear. The CDR3 length is 11 residues. The germline gives CDR1 DFQATT, CDR2 SNEGSKA (reference sequence). Trimming pared 6 bases from V and 5 bases from J, leaving 10 bases between. The CDR3 loop is CSARTAYGYTF. The CDR3 coding sequence is TGCAGTGCCCGGACGGCTTATGGCTACACCTTC.

This clone was recorded a few times. The chain has TRBV29-1 and TRBJ2-7, with 10 bases aligning to TRBD2. The CDR3 is 16 residues long. V shed 0 bases, J shed 5 bases, and the junction held 10 bases outside the gene matches. The V gene's germline CDR1 is SQVTM and CDR2 ANQGSEA. The CDR3 DNA sequence: TGCAGCGTTGAAGATCGGGTAGCGGGGGGTCTCAACGAGCAGTACTTC. Residues: CSVEDRVAGGLNEQYF.

The rearrangement uses TRBV19 and TRBJ2-5; 13 nucleotides agree with TRBD2. In germline, CDR1 is LNHDA, CDR2 SQIVND (reference sequence). This CDR3 has 16 residues. V dropped 6 bases and J dropped 1; count of bases not matched to a gene: 5. The CDR3 nucleotides are TGTGCCAGTAGGACTAGCGGGGGGCGACCCCAAGAGACCCAGTACTTC. Its protein is CASRTSGGRPQETQYF.

This clone was detected only a few times. V and J are TRBV28 and TRBJ2-2; 10 bases are a match to TRBD1. Losses at the gene ends were 6 bases for V and 7 bases for J; bases not matched to a gene: 5. Looked up from germline, CDR1 is MDHEN and CDR2 is SYDVKM. CDR3 size: 14 residues. This chain's CDR3 is CASRGQGSGGELFF. Written as DNA, the CDR3 is TGTGCCAGCAGGGGACAGGGGTCGGGCGGGGAGCTGTTTTTT.

About this clone: The same CDR3 also results from other DNA sequences found in this sample. The rearrangement joins TRBV6-5 to TRBJ2-5, with 7 bases fitting TRBD1. Germline CDR1 is MNHEY and CDR2 is SVGAGI. The CDR3 consists of 14 residues. The trim removed 2 bases at V and 4 bases at J, leaving 4 bases unmatched. The CDR3 bases are TGTGCCAGCAGTTACCAGGGGGTGGGAGAGACCCAGTACTTC. It yields the protein CASSYQGVGETQYF.

The chain carries TRBV18 and TRBJ2-3; D gene uncertain. Germline V gene data show CDR1 as KGHSH and CDR2 as LQKENI. This CDR3 spans 15 amino acids. V was shortened by 2 bases and J by 0 bases, with 9 bases between the two germline ends. The CDR3 bases are TGTGCCAGCTCACCAACGAGTCATAGCACAGATACGCAGTATTTT. This encodes CASSPTSHSTDTQYF.

This rearrangement joins TRBV28 to TRBJ2-7; tentatively, D is TRBD2 (6 bases). This CDR3 region has 14 residues. The V gene lost 4 bases and the J gene lost 2 bases, with 12 bases spanning the gap. Germline CDR1 reads MDHEN; CDR2 reads SYDVKM. CDR3 nucleotide sequence: TGTGCCAGCAGTTCGCCCGGGAGCCCCTACGAGCAGTACTTC. Its translation: CASSSPGSPYEQYF.

V and J are TRBV30 and TRBJ1-4, with 9 bases that match TRBD1. CDR1 GTSNPN and CDR2 SVGIG come from the germline V gene (reference sequence). V dropped 2 bases and J dropped 4; count of bases not matched to a gene: 2. The length of the CDR3 is 14 residues. CDR3 region: CAWSRTGVNEKLFF. CDR3 in DNA: TGTGCCTGGAGTCGGACAGGGGTTAATGAAAAACTGTTTTTT.

The chain recombines TRBV5-4 with TRBJ2-2; 7 nucleotides agree with TRBD1. V shed 3 bases and J 3 bases; nucleotides not matched to a gene: 8. Germline assignment: CDR1 SGHNT and CDR2 YYREEE (reference sequence). This CDR3 spans 16 amino acids. The CDR3 nucleotides are TGTGCCAGCAGCTCGAAGGGACAGAGCGACACCGGGGAGCTGTTTTTT. It translates to CASSSKGQSDTGELFF.

This clone was observed a handful of times. The chain links TRBV9 to TRBJ2-1; tentative D call: TRBD1 (5 bases). The V end was cut by 0 bases, the J end by 7 bases, with 17 bases between. Germline CDR1 SGDLS, CDR2 YYNGEE. The CDR3 length is 16 residues. The CDR3 protein is CASSVASAGRMNEQFF. CDR3 DNA: TGTGCCAGCAGCGTAGCTTCGGCAGGGCGGATGAATGAGCAGTTCTTC. Full variable domain (rest looked up from reference TRBV9 and TRBJ2-1): DSGVTQTPKHLITATGQRVTLRCSPRSGDLSVYWYQQSLDQGLQFLIQYYNGEERAKGNILERFSAQQFPDLHSELNLSSLELGDSALYFCASSVASAGRMNEQFFGPGTRLTVL.

The rearrangement uses TRBV5-6 and TRBJ1-2, with TRBD1 as a possible D gene (5 bases). This CDR3 is 15 amino acids long. From germline, CDR1 is SGHDT and CDR2 YYEEEE. V lost 4 bases and J lost 5, with 18 bases in between. Here the CDR3 reads CASSARDRGAYGYTF. The DNA for the CDR3 is TGTGCCAGCAGCGCCAGGGACCGGGGCGCGTATGGCTACACCTTC.

This rearrangement joins TRBV9 to TRBJ2-2; 13 nucleotides match TRBD2. Trimming took 3 bases from V and 7 from J; bases not matched to a gene: 6. The CDR3 is 16 amino acids. Germline loops: CDR1 SGDLS, CDR2 YYNGEE. This chain's CDR3 is CASSGRTSGGSGELFF. In DNA, the CDR3 is TGTGCCAGCAGCGGTCGGACTAGCGGGGGTAGCGGGGAGCTGTTTTTT.

The CDR3 coding sequence is TGTGCCAGCAGTTTTTCGGGGACTAGCGGATATACGCAGTATTTT. The encoded protein is CASSFSGTSGYTQYF. The gene calls are TRBV27 and TRBJ2-3; the match to TRBD2 covers 11 bases. J was trimmed by 7 bases and V by 3 bases; bases with no gene match: 6. CDR1 is MNHEY and CDR2 is SMNVEV in the germline V gene (reference sequence). The CDR3 is 15 residues long.

The chain carries TRBV5-1 and TRBJ1-5, with D possibly TRBD1 on 5 matching bases. V was trimmed by 4 bases and J by 2 bases, leaving 13 bases between them. This CDR3 has 15 residues. Germline CDR1 is SGHRS and CDR2 is YFSETQ. DNA for the CDR3: TGCGCCAGCAGCCCTACCCCGACAGGCAATCAGCCCCAGCATTTT. This translates into CASSPTPTGNQPQHF. The complete variable domain, with remaining parts taken from reference TRBV5-1 and TRBJ1-5, reads KAGVTQTPRYLIKTRGQQVTLSCSPISGHRSVSWYQQTPGQGLQFLFEYFSETQRNKGNFPGRFSGRQFSNSRSEMNVSTLELGDSALYLCASSPTPTGNQPQHFGDGTRLSIL.

This chain links TRBV5-4 with TRBJ1-4; the D gene is possibly TRBD1 (6 bases). Germline lookup yields CDR1 SGHNT and CDR2 YYREEE (reference sequence). There are 14 residues in the CDR3. V lost 2 bases and J lost 8, with 13 bases in between. CDR3 in amino acids: CASSFGRGLEKLFF. The CDR3 nucleotides are TGTGCCAGCAGCTTCGGCAGGGGCCTAGAAAAACTGTTTTTT. Complete variable domain (other parts from reference TRBV5-4 and TRBJ1-4): ETGVTQSPTHLIKTRGQQVTLRCSSQSGHNTVSWYQQALGQGPQFIFQYYREEENGRGNFPPRFSGLQFPNYSSELNVNALELDDSALYLCASSFGRGLEKLFFGSGTQLSVL.

The gene calls are TRBV5-1 and TRBJ2-5, with 9 bases identical to TRBD2. The CDR3 contains 15 residues. Germline V gene lookup returns CDR1 SGHRS and CDR2 YFSETQ. V shed 4 bases and J 1 base; nucleotides not matched to a gene: 5. CDR3 bases: TGCGCCAGCAGCGCAATGACTAGCGGCCAAGAGACCCAGTACTTC. Residues: CASSAMTSGQETQYF.

In this sample, this clone turned up a few times. This chain uses TRBV28 with TRBJ2-1; the match to TRBD2 covers 9 bases. J lost 7 bases, V lost 6 bases, and 10 bases had no gene match. CDR3 size: 15 residues. Per the germline V gene, CDR1 is MDHEN and CDR2 is SYDVKM. The CDR3 DNA is TGTGCCAGCAGCTCCCGCTGGCGGGGGGGTAATGAGCAGTTCTTC. As protein: CASSSRWRGGNEQFF.